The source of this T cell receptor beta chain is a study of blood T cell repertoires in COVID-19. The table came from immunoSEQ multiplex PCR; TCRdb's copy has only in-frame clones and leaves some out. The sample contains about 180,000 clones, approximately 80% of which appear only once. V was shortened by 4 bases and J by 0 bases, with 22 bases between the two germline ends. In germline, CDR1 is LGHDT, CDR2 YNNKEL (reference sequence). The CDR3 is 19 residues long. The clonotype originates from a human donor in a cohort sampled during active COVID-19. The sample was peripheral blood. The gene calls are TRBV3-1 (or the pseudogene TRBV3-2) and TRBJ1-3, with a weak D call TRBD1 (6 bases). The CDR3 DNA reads TGTGCCAGCAGCCCAAAAGGTACAGGCGGGGGCCACTCTGGAAACACCATATATTTT. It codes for CASSPKGTGGGHSGNTIYF.